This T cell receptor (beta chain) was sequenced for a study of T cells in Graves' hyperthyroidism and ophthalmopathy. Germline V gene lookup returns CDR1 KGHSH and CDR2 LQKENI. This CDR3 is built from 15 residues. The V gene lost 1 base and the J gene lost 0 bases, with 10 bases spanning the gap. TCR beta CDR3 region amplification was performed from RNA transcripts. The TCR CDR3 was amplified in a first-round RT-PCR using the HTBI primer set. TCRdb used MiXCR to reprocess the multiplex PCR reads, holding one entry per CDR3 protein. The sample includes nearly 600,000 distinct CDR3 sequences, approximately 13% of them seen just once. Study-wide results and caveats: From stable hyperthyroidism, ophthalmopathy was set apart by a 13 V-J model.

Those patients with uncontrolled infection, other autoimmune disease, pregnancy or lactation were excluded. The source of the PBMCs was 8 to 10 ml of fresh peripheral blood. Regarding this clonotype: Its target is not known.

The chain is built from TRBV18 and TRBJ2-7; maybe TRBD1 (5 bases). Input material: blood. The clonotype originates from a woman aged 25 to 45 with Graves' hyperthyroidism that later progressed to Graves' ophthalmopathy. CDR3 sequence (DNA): TGTGCCAGCTCACCACGGTCAGGGATCTCCTACGAGCAGTACTTC. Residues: CASSPRSGISYEQYF.